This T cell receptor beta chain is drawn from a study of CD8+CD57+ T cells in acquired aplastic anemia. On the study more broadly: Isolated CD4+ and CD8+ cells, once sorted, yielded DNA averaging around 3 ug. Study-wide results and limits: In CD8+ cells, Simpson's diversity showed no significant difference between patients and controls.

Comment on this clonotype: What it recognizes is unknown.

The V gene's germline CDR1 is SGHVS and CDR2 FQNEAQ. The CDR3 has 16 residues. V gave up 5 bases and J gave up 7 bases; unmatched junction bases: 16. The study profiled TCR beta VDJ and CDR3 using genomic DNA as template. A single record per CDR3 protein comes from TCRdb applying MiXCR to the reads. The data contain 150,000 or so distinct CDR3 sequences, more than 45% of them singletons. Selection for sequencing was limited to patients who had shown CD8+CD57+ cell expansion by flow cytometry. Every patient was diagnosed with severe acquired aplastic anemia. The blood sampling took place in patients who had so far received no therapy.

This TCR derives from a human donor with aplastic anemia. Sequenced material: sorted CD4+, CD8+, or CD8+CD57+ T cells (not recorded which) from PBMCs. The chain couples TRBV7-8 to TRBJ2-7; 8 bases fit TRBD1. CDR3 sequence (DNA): TGTGCCAGCAGCATCCAGATGGCCCAGGGGGCGCGGGAGCAGTACTTC. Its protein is CASSIQMAQGAREQYF.